The source of this T cell receptor (beta chain) is a study of T cell repertoires in cytomegalovirus infection. Study overall: A matching HLA type, together with CMV infection, was signaled by public TCR beta signatures.

Study conclusions and caveats: The ex vivo response showed dominance by HLA-C-restricted CMV-specific TCR beta clonotypes. Adding up the frequency of public TCR beta families identified people who carried CMV plus the relevant HLA.

CDR3 size: 13 residues. Germline values: CDR1 SGHTA, CDR2 FQGTGA. V gave up 5 bases and J gave up 1 base, with 8 bases separating them. One entry per CDR3 protein results from TCRdb running MiXCR on the reads. The data show around 180,000 distinct CDR3 sequences, 28% seen once. This clonotype was found a few times. Its antigen is still unknown. The source is a human donor in good health (CMV status not recorded). Some clones in this sample may be carry-over from other donors' samples. The V and J genes are TRBV7-3 and TRBJ1-1, with D maybe TRBD1 (5 bases). Sequences were obtained from PBMCs. CDR3 nucleotides: TGTGCCAGCAGCCCGGGGACGAACACTGAAGCTTTCTTT. Its protein product is CASSPGTNTEAFF.